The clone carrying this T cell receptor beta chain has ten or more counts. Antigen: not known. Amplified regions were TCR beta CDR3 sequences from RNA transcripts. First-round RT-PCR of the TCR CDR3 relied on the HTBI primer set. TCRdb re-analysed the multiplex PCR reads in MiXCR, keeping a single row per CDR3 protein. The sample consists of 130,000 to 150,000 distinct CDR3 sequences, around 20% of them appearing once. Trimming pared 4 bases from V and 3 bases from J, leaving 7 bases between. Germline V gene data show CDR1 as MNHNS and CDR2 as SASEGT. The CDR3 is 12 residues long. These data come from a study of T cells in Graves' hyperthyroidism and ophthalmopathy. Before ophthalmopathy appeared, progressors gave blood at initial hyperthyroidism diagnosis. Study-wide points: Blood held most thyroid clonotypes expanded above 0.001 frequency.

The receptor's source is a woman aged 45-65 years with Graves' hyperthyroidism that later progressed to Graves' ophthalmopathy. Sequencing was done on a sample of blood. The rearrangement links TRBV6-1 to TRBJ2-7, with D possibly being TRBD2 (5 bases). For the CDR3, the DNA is TGTGCCAGCAGTGTCGAGGGCTACGAGCAGTACTTC. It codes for CASSVEGYEQYF.